This T cell receptor beta chain was sequenced during a study of cytomegalovirus exposure and HLA in healthy donors. PCR employed 60 Vbeta and 13 Jbeta primers. In the original workflow: Counted up in a later analysis, unique TCR beta chains came to some 80 million, with about 10 million shared. Generated by immunoSEQ multiplex PCR, the TCRdb table keeps only in-frame clones and is missing some. The V and J calls and clone size are taken from that table; D and trimming were inferred from the DNA. The data hold 100,000 to 150,000 clones, with around 67% observed a single time. As concerns this clone: No antigen is known for it.

CDR3 size: 14 residues. Germline loops: CDR1 MDHEN, CDR2 SYDVKM. Trimming removed 5 bases at V and 7 bases at J, with 18 bases between. General observations from the study: Segments of the TCR beta V type were, in most cases, productive about 87% or about 30% of the time in an earlier analysis. Apart from CMV serostatus, no immune exposure information was available. The number of N-insertions in an Asian-associated ancestry cluster was reportedly below the roughly 620-donor mean in a later analysis.

This receptor was taken from a woman aged 40 to 49 in good health and CMV-seropositive. The genes are TRBV28 and TRBJ2-7; TRBD1 might be the D (5 bases). The source material was PBMCs. CDR3 protein: CASSTQGYSLEQYF. The CDR3 coding sequence is TGTGCCAGCAGTACGCAGGGATATAGCTTGGAGCAGTACTTC.